This note documents a single T cell receptor (beta chain) sequence. CDR1 and CDR2 (germline): MNHEY, SVGAGI. There are 16 residues in the CDR3. V trimming: 0 bases; J trimming: 5 bases; junction bases outside the gene matches: 5. The sample belongs to a study of blood T cell repertoires in COVID-19. Repertoires were generated with immunoSEQ multiplex PCR, while TCRdb's copy carries only in-frame clones and drops some. The table records 85,000 to 110,000 clones, more than 75% of them present only once. The chain uses TRBV6-5 and TRBJ2-5, with 11 bases matching TRBD1. The sequence was obtained from a human donor in a cohort sampled during active COVID-19. The sequencing input was peripheral blood. Here the CDR3 reads CASSYSGQGAPETQYF. The CDR3 bases are TGTGCCAGCAGTTACTCCGGACAGGGGGCGCCGGAGACCCAGTACTTC.